This TCR beta chain stems from a study of vaccination effects on CD4 cells after COVID-19. This CDR3 spans 18 amino acids. Trimming at V came to 0 bases and at J to 0 bases, leaving 10 bases not matched to a gene. Looked up from germline, CDR1 is LNHNV and CDR2 is YYDKDF (reference sequence). Viral peptide pool expansion of antigen-specific CD4+ T cells preceded sequencing in the ViraFEST assay. A 10-day culture period preceded the isolation of CD4+ T cells. All participants had two doses of either the BNT162b2 or mRNA-1273 vaccine. This table comes from immunoSEQ multiplex PCR, and its TCRdb copy is limited to in-frame clones, with some not included. This sample has almost 15,000 clones, with 70% to 80% found just once. Worth noting for this clone: Its target is unknown.

V usage is TRBV15 and J usage is TRBJ2-7; 8 bases are shared with TRBD1. The sequencing here drew on CD4+ T cells from PBMCs cultured with HCoV-NL63 spike peptides, taken after COVID-19 vaccination. The source is a human donor who received a COVID-19 vaccine. CDR3 region: CATSRDQGAGRSSYEQYF. DNA for the CDR3: TGTGCCACCAGCAGAGATCAGGGGGCGGGAAGGAGCTCCTACGAGCAGTACTTC.